A single sample gave rise to the 10 T cell receptor beta chains below, sequenced in a study of graft-versus-host responses after intestinal transplantation. Libraries were prepared by immunoSEQ multiplex PCR; TCRdb keeps only in-frame clonotypes and omits some of them. The data show around 93,000 clones, with about 90% seen just once and 5% to 6.5% held by the top ten. These receptors' targets are unknown. Sample: unstimulated CD8+ T cells sorted from spleen or lymph node cells, taken before intestinal transplant. Receptor source: a human donor who received an intestinal transplant.

The chain has TRBV2 and TRBJ2-1; TRBD2 might be the D (6 bases). With 8 bases removed from V and 1 base from J, the gap between germline ends came to 21 bases. The V gene's germline CDR1 is SNHLY and CDR2 FYNNEI. The CDR3 contains 17 residues. The DNA for the CDR3 is TGTGCCAGCCTCGGTCCGGGGAGGTTGAGTTCCTACAATGAGCAGTTCTTC. This codes for CASLGPGRLSSYNEQFF.

The genes are TRBV7-9 and TRBJ1-1; a weak D match, TRBD1 (6 bases). The V and J ends lost 6 bases and 7 bases respectively, with 15 bases between them. CDR1 SEHNR and CDR2 FQNEAQ come from the germline V gene (reference sequence). CDR3 length: 13 residues. CDR3 loop: CASSLIQGGEAFF. CDR3 bases: TGTGCCAGCAGTCTTATACAGGGTGGTGAAGCTTTCTTT.

The chain employs TRBV9 and TRBJ2-3; tentatively, D is TRBD2 (6 bases). The germline CDR1 and CDR2 sequences are SGDLS and YYNGEE. The CDR3 has 15 residues. Trimming stripped 4 bases from V and 6 bases from J, with 18 bases between. CDR3 amino acids: CASSPSGVGGDTQYF. The CDR3 DNA sequence: TGTGCCAGCAGCCCCAGTGGTGTTGGGGGGGATACGCAGTATTTT.

The chain employs TRBV5-6 and TRBJ2-7; no clear D gene. The CDR3 is 15 residues long. The germline V gene has CDR1 SGHDT and CDR2 YYEEEE. Trimming took off 1 base at V and 4 bases at J, with 15 bases between the two ends. The CDR3 region has the DNA TGTGCCAGCAGCTTGTCCAACCCGACCCGGTACGAGCAGTACTTC. Its translation is CASSLSNPTRYEQYF. Drawing the rest from reference TRBV5-6 and TRBJ2-7, the complete variable domain is DAGVTQSPTHLIKTRGQQVTLRCSPKSGHDTVSWYQQALGQGPQFIFQYYEEEERQRGNFPDRFSGHQFPNYSSELNVNALLLGDSALYLCASSLSNPTRYEQYFGPGTRLTVT.

The chain joins TRBV7-2 to TRBJ1-2; D is uncertain. The CDR3 consists of 11 residues. Germline assignment: CDR1 SGHTA and CDR2 FQGNSA. V lost 2 bases and J 7 bases, leaving 5 bases between the germline ends. The CDR3 loop is CASSLPRGYTF. The CDR3 DNA reads TGTGCCAGCAGCTTACCTCGTGGCTACACCTTC.

The genes are TRBV9 and TRBJ1-2; D ambiguous. The length of the CDR3 is 10 residues. Trimming shortened V by 8 bases and J by 4 bases, and 6 bases separated the two germline ends. Germline V gene data show CDR1 as SGDLS and CDR2 as YYNGEE. As DNA, the CDR3 is TGTGCCAGTTCAGGCTATGGCTACACCTTC. Its translation: CASSGYGYTF.

The chain links TRBV2 to TRBJ2-5; D is possibly TRBD1 (5 bases). Matching the DNA end better, TRBJ2-7 makes the J call doubtful. Germline V gives CDR1 SNHLY, CDR2 FYNNEI. This CDR3 is built from 11 residues. Written as DNA, the CDR3 is TGTGCCAGCAGGACAGTATACGAGCAGTACTTC. Translated: CASRTVYEQYF.

This clone appeared a single time. V and J are TRBV7-6 and TRBJ1-2; 7 bases fit TRBD1. Germline V gene lookup returns CDR1 SGHVS and CDR2 FNYEAQ. J was trimmed by 1 base and V by 1 base; bases with no gene match: 3. The CDR3 is made up of 15 amino acids. Here the CDR3 reads CASSLEGAGNYGYTF. As DNA, the CDR3 is TGTGCCAGCAGCTTAGAGGGGGCGGGTAACTATGGCTACACCTTC.

V gene TRBV6-1 combines with J gene TRBJ2-2; D uncertain. CDR3 size: 17 residues. Trimming removed 3 bases from V and 0 bases from J, with 14 bases in between. Germline lookup yields CDR1 MNHNS and CDR2 SASEGT. The CDR3 DNA sequence: TGTGCCAGCAGTGAGTTCGGGCAGGAGTCGAACACCGGGGAGCTGTTTTTT. Translating it yields CASSEFGQESNTGELFF.

The chain has TRBV4-1 and TRBJ1-5; 9 bases line up with TRBD1. The CDR3 is made up of 17 amino acids. CDR1 is MGHRA and CDR2 is YSYEKL in the germline V gene. Trimming removed 3 bases from V and 4 bases from J; junction bases left unmatched: 10. The CDR3 DNA is TGCGCCAGCAGCCAGTATCCGGGACAGGGCTCGAATCAGCCCCAGCATTTT. Translated: CASSQYPGQGSNQPQHF.